The rows below give T cell receptor beta chains drawn from one sample of a study of type 1 regulatory T cells. These receptors have no identified antigens. MiXCR, run by TCRdb on the reads, gives a single entry per CDR3 protein. The sample includes tens of thousands of distinct CDR3 sequences, less than 70% of them seen just once. Sequencing was carried out using cultured non-Tr1 T cells, either the whole culture or a sorted T cell fraction (not recorded which). The receptors were sampled from a human donor in good health. CDR3s include the opening cysteine and the closing phenylalanine or tryptophan. The order of the fields is V gene, clone size, D gene, J gene, CDR3 protein, CDR3 DNA. The D gene is left open where the match is weak. Clone size is given for some rows only: seen once, a few or many times, or a class if the clone is expanded.

>TRBV7-9|NA|TRBD2|TRBJ2-1
CASSFSTSGIYNEQFF
TGTGCCAGCAGCTTCTCGACTAGCGGGATCTACAATGAGCAGTTCTTC
>TRBV5-8|NA|NA|TRBJ1-5
CASSWGVGGNQPQHF
TGTGCCAGCAGCTGGGGAGTAGGGGGCAATCAGCCCCAGCATTTT
>TRBV24-1|NA|TRBD2|TRBJ2-1
CATSDHSGRAYNEQFF
TGTGCCACCAGTGATCATAGCGGGAGGGCCTACAATGAGCAGTTCTTC
>TRBV6-6|NA|TRBD2|TRBJ2-4
CASRTAGGEKNIQYF
TGTGCCAGCAGGACAGCGGGAGGGGAAAAAAACATTCAGTACTTC
>TRBV5-1|few|TRBD1|TRBJ1-1
CASSLEGDSMNTEAFF
TGCGCCAGCAGCTTGGAAGGGGACAGCATGAACACTGAAGCTTTCTTT
>TRBV7-8|NA|NA|TRBJ2-6
CASRPGANVLTF
TGTGCCAGCAGGCCTGGGGCCAACGTCCTGACTTTC
>TRBV7-2|few|NA|TRBJ2-6
CASSHPLSGANVLTF
TGTGCCAGCAGCCACCCCCTCTCTGGGGCCAACGTCCTGACTTTC
>TRBV30|NA|NA|TRBJ2-2
CAWSVGHAGELFF
TGTGCCTGGAGTGTGGGACACGCCGGGGAGCTGTTTTTT
>TRBV20-1|NA|TRBD1|TRBJ1-6
CSARVTGTGVNSPLHF
TGCAGTGCTAGAGTAACCGGGACAGGGGTAAATTCACCCCTCCACTTT
>TRBV2|few|NA|TRBJ2-7
CASTDRSQRYEQYF
TGTGCCAGCACGGACAGAAGCCAACGTTACGAGCAGTACTTC
>TRBV4-2|NA|TRBD2|TRBJ2-2
CASSLAGVGAGELFF
TGTGCCAGCAGCTTAGCGGGAGTGGGGGCCGGGGAGCTGTTTTTT
>TRBV9|medium-sized|TRBD1|TRBJ2-5
CASSGTSTGIETQYF
TGTGCCAGCAGCGGAACCTCGACAGGGATAGAGACCCAGTACTTC
>TRBV29-1|NA|NA|TRBJ1-1
CSVYGGNTEAFF
TGCAGCGTCTACGGGGGTAACACTGAAGCTTTCTTT
>TRBV20-1|NA|NA|TRBJ1-2
CSATDRPLYGYTF
TGCAGTGCCACAGACAGGCCCCTGTATGGCTACACCTTC
>TRBV20-1|once|TRBD1|TRBJ2-5
CSASTGAVQETQYF
TGCAGTGCTAGTACAGGGGCCGTACAAGAGACCCAGTACTTC
>TRBV20-1|few|TRBD1|TRBJ2-5
CSAPGTGGLETQYF
TGCAGTGCTCCCGGGACAGGGGGCCTGGAGACCCAGTACTTC
>TRBV29-1|NA|NA|TRBJ1-4
CSVGGGLEKLFF
TGCAGCGTTGGAGGTGGGCTGGAAAAACTGTTTTTT
>TRBV7-2|once|NA|TRBJ2-3
CASSMAPGSPDTQYF
TGTGCCAGCAGCATGGCCCCGGGTTCCCCAGATACGCAGTATTTT
>TRBV29-1|NA|NA|TRBJ2-5
CSVVADSGPETQYF
TGCAGCGTTGTGGCTGACAGCGGCCCGGAGACCCAGTACTTC
>TRBV7-2|NA|TRBD1|TRBJ2-1
CASIRDSKAGGWFF
TGTGCCAGCATCCGGGACAGTAAGGCAGGTGGTTGGTTCTTC
>TRBV13|NA|TRBD1|TRBJ2-1
CASSHGTVEFF
TGTGCCAGCAGCCACGGGACAGTGGAGTTCTTC
>TRBV20-1|few|NA|TRBJ2-7
CSAIGWTGVSGYEQYF
TGCAGTGCTATTGGATGGACGGGAGTGTCTGGCTACGAGCAGTACTTC
>TRBV7-3|few|NA|TRBJ2-7
CASSLRAGQYEQYF
TGTGCCAGCAGCTTAAGGGCCGGACAGTACGAGCAGTACTTC
>TRBV20-1|NA|TRBD2|TRBJ2-7
CSARDQASGIGEQYF
TGCAGTGCTAGAGATCAGGCTAGCGGGATAGGCGAGCAGTACTTC
>TRBV7-2|NA|NA|TRBJ2-1
CASSPLRGFSYNEQFF
TGTGCCAGCAGCCCCCTGAGGGGTTTTTCCTACAATGAGCAGTTCTTC
>TRBV18|NA|NA|TRBJ2-1
CASSPRAVYNEQFF
TGTGCCAGCTCACCACGGGCAGTATACAATGAGCAGTTCTTC
>TRBV11-2|NA|NA|TRBJ2-5
CASSFGETQYF
TGTGCCAGCAGCTTTGGAGAGACCCAGTACTTC
>TRBV20-1|NA|TRBD2|TRBJ2-1
CSATGLAGSAIYNEQFF
TGCAGTGCTACGGGACTAGCGGGATCGGCGATATACAATGAGCAGTTCTTC
>TRBV11-2|NA|TRBD1|TRBJ1-1
CASSVRQGSNTEAFF
TGTGCCAGCAGCGTCCGACAGGGATCGAACACTGAAGCTTTCTTT
>TRBV7-2|NA|NA|TRBJ2-7
CASSLEGLSSYEQYF
TGTGCCAGCAGCTTAGAAGGGCTGTCCTCCTACGAGCAGTACTTC
>TRBV6-1|NA|NA|TRBJ1-3
CASSEGGYSGSTIYF
TGTGCCAGCAGTGAGGGGGGGTACTCTGGAAGCACCATATATTTT
>TRBV27|NA|TRBD2|TRBJ2-2
CASSTQLASGELFF
TGTGCCAGCAGCACACAACTAGCGTCCGGGGAGCTGTTTTTT
>TRBV7-2|NA|TRBD2|TRBJ2-5
CASSYIAGVWETQYF
TGTGCCAGCAGCTACATAGCGGGAGTATGGGAGACCCAGTACTTC
>TRBV5-1|few|TRBD1|TRBJ2-1
CARPTTGGNEQFF
TGCGCCAGACCAACGACAGGGGGAAATGAGCAGTTCTTC
>TRBV5-1|medium-sized|TRBD2|TRBJ2-3
CASSVPSGSGTDTQYF
TGCGCCAGCAGCGTCCCTAGCGGGAGTGGAACAGATACGCAGTATTTT
>TRBV5-4|NA|TRBD1|TRBJ1-2
CASSADRGQSGGFTF
TGTGCCAGCAGCGCGGACAGGGGGCAGTCGGGAGGCTTCACCTTC
>TRBV3-1|NA|NA|TRBJ1-5
CASSQDWPEDQPQHF
TGTGCCAGCAGCCAAGACTGGCCAGAGGATCAGCCCCAGCATTTT
>TRBV20-1|once|NA|TRBJ2-3
CSARGTGGSTDTQYF
TGCAGTGCTAGAGGGACTGGAGGTAGCACAGATACGCAGTATTTT
>TRBV20-1|NA|TRBD2|TRBJ2-2
CSARETSGNFANTGELFF
TGCAGTGCTAGAGAGACTAGCGGAAACTTCGCGAACACCGGGGAGCTGTTTTTT
>TRBV11-2|NA|NA|TRBJ1-4
CASSPDRTNEKLFF
TGTGCCAGCAGTCCCGACAGGACTAATGAAAAACTGTTTTTT
>TRBV5-1|once|TRBD2|TRBJ2-1
CASSSSLAGAYNEQFF
TGCGCCAGCAGCTCATCGCTAGCGGGAGCTTACAATGAGCAGTTCTTC
>TRBV10-3|few|NA|TRBJ1-5
CAIPDGNYQPQHF
TGTGCCATCCCGGACGGGAACTATCAGCCCCAGCATTTT
>TRBV20-1|NA|TRBD2|TRBJ2-7
CSARESTSGTYEQYF
TGCAGTGCTAGAGAGTCCACTAGCGGAACCTACGAGCAGTACTTC
>TRBV3-1|NA|NA|TRBJ1-1
CASSQFRQYTEAFF
TGTGCCAGCAGCCAATTTAGGCAGTACACTGAAGCTTTCTTT
>TRBV5-1|few|NA|TRBJ1-2
CASSLDHNVHYGYTF
TGCGCCAGCAGCTTGGACCACAATGTACACTATGGCTACACCTTC
>TRBV20-1|NA|NA|TRBJ1-1
CSAFRAGTEAFF
TGCAGTGCGTTCAGGGCGGGAACTGAAGCTTTCTTT
>TRBV7-6|NA|TRBD1|TRBJ1-2
CASSPQGNYGYTF
TGTGCCAGCAGCCCACAGGGGAACTATGGCTACACCTTC
>TRBV30|NA|NA|TRBJ1-2
CAWSFGQVYGYTF
TGTGCCTGGAGTTTTGGGCAGGTCTATGGCTACACCTTC
>TRBV29-1|NA|NA|TRBJ2-2
CSVERTGELFF
TGCAGCGTTGAGAGAACCGGGGAGCTGTTTTTT
>TRBV12-3/TRBV12-4|NA|NA|TRBJ1-1
CASSLRPNAEAFF
TGTGCCAGCAGTCTCCGGCCCAATGCTGAAGCTTTCTTT
>TRBV7-2|once|NA|TRBJ2-3
CASSLYESTDTQYF
TGTGCCAGCAGCTTATATGAGAGCACAGATACGCAGTATTTT
>TRBV7-2|many|NA|TRBJ2-1
CASSLTYSSYNEQFF
TGTGCCAGCAGCTTAACTTACAGCTCCTACAATGAGCAGTTCTTC
>TRBV6-5|NA|NA|TRBJ1-3
CASSQGSVSGNTIYF
TGTGCCAGCAGTCAAGGGAGTGTCTCTGGAAACACCATATATTTT
>TRBV19|NA|NA|TRBJ1-4
CASSGLGARATNEKLFF
TGTGCCAGTAGTGGGTTGGGGGCAAGAGCAACTAATGAAAAACTGTTTTTT
>TRBV5-1|NA|NA|TRBJ2-1
CASSSEDSYNEQFF
TGCGCCAGCAGCTCCGAAGACAGCTACAATGAGCAGTTCTTC
>TRBV4-1|NA|TRBD2|TRBJ2-2
CASSQGLAIKWSGELFF
TGCGCCAGCAGCCAGGGACTAGCGATAAAGTGGTCCGGGGAGCTGTTTTTT
>TRBV24-1|NA|TRBD1|TRBJ2-7
CATNGTVLSSYEQYF
TGTGCCACCAATGGGACAGTCCTGAGCTCCTACGAGCAGTACTTC
>TRBV15|NA|NA|TRBJ1-6
CATSSASGARNSPLHF
TGTGCCACCAGCAGTGCTTCAGGGGCGCGTAATTCACCCCTCCACTTT
>TRBV4-1|NA|NA|TRBJ1-2
CASSQDRRTIHGYTF
TGCGCCAGCAGCCAAGATAGAAGGACAATCCATGGCTACACCTTC
>TRBV5-1|NA|NA|TRBJ2-1
CASSLPADSYNEQFF
TGCGCCAGCAGCTTACCAGCGGACTCCTACAATGAGCAGTTCTTC